These 23 T cell receptor beta chains came from one sample sequenced in a study of blood T cell repertoires in COVID-19. Sequencing was performed with immunoSEQ multiplex PCR; in TCRdb, only in-frame clones are kept and a portion is missing. The top ten clones hold under 3% of a sample with around 230,000 clones, approximately 87% of them seen once. The sample was peripheral blood. The origin of the receptors is a woman between 70 and 85 years old with active or convalescent COVID-19.

The chain recombines TRBV4-2 with TRBJ2-3; 9 positions match TRBD2. Germline values: CDR1 LGHNA, CDR2 YNFKEQ. The CDR3 has 20 amino acids. Unmatched junction bases numbered 16, after V lost 2 bases and J lost 1 base. The CDR3 nucleotides read TGTGCCAGCAGCCAATGGATGGGTGTCAGCGGGAGGCGACGCACAGATACGCAGTATTTT. Translation gives CASSQWMGVSGRRRTDTQYF.

This chain joins TRBV5-1 and TRBJ2-1; 8 nucleotides match TRBD2. The V and J ends lost 1 base and 4 bases, in that order; junction bases with no gene match: 4. Germline V CDR1 and CDR2: SGHRS, YFSETQ. This CDR3 is 15 amino acids long. In DNA, the CDR3 is TGCGCCAGCAGCTTGACGGGGGGGCAGTACAATGAGCAGTTCTTC. Translated, it gives CASSLTGGQYNEQFF. Full variable domain (missing parts from reference TRBV5-1 and TRBJ2-1): KAGVTQTPRYLIKTRGQQVTLSCSPISGHRSVSWYQQTPGQGLQFLFEYFSETQRNKGNFPGRFSGRQFSNSRSEMNVSTLELGDSALYLCASSLTGGQYNEQFFGPGTRLTVL.

This clone was seen more than once but under ten times. V usage is TRBV6-1 and J usage is TRBJ1-5; tentative D call: TRBD1 (6 bases). The CDR3 loop spans 17 amino acids. V shed 3 bases and J shed 0 bases, with 15 bases lying between them. Per the germline V gene, CDR1 is MNHNS and CDR2 is SASEGT. CDR3 DNA: TGTGCCAGCAGTGATTTGGTAGGGGGAGATAGCAATCAGCCCCAGCATTTT. Translating gives CASSDLVGGDSNQPQHF.

The chain uses TRBV18 and TRBJ1-5, with D possibly matching TRBD1 (5 bases). Deletions cut 5 bases from V and 4 bases from J, with 12 bases between. The CDR3 is made up of 14 amino acids. Germline V gene lookup returns CDR1 KGHSH and CDR2 LQKENI. CDR3 sequence: CASSAREENQPQHF. The DNA for the CDR3 is TGTGCCAGCTCAGCCAGGGAGGAGAATCAGCCCCAGCATTTT.

The chain carries TRBV4-3 and TRBJ1-3; 7 bases match TRBD1. This CDR3 region has 17 residues. Germline V gene data show CDR1 as LGHNA and CDR2 as YSLEER. V gave up 1 base and J gave up 1 base; unmatched junction bases: 7. CDR3: CASSQAYGRGSGNTIYF. CDR3 coding DNA: TGCGCCAGCAGCCAAGCTTATGGCAGGGGGTCTGGAAACACCATATATTTT.

This chain uses TRBV29-1 with TRBJ2-7, with D possibly being TRBD2 (6 bases). The germline V gene encodes CDR1 SQVTM and CDR2 ANQGSEA. The CDR3 sequence is 13 residues long. V dropped 3 bases and J dropped 3 bases, with 12 bases sitting between them. The CDR3 here is CSVDRREGYEQYF. The CDR3 DNA sequence: TGCAGCGTTGATAGGCGGGAAGGCTACGAGCAGTACTTC.

The rearrangement links TRBV18 to TRBJ1-6; 8 bases match TRBD1. The junction had 11 bases not matched to a gene; V was cut back by 6 bases and J by 7 bases. The germline V gene has CDR1 KGHSH and CDR2 LQKENI. CDR3 length: 16 amino acids. CDR3 sequence (DNA): TGTGCCAGCTCCGACCAGGGGGCAATTGAGAATTCACCCCTCCACTTT. Translation: CASSDQGAIENSPLHF.

The V call is TRBV27, the J call TRBJ2-7; D possibly corresponds to TRBD2 (5 bases). The germline CDR1 and CDR2 sequences are MNHEY and SMNVEV (reference sequence). This CDR3 contains 16 residues. V lost 7 bases and J 6 bases, leaving 25 bases between the germline ends. The CDR3 region has the DNA TGTGCCAGCATTCACCCCCCTCAGGAGGTCTGGGGCGAGCAGTACTTC. Protein product: CASIHPPQEVWGEQYF.

This sequence joins TRBV3-1 (or the pseudogene TRBV3-2) and TRBJ1-3; tentatively, D is TRBD1 (6 bases). The V gene's germline CDR1 is LGHDT and CDR2 YNNKEL (reference sequence). This CDR3 spans 14 amino acids. V gave up 0 bases and J gave up 8 bases, with 11 bases separating them. CDR3 amino acids: CASSQEGGRYTIYF. DNA of the CDR3: TGTGCCAGCAGCCAAGAAGGGGGAAGGTACACCATATATTTT.

The V gene is TRBV20-1, the J gene TRBJ2-7; 11 nucleotides align to TRBD2. In germline, CDR1 is DFQATT, CDR2 SNEGSKA (reference sequence). The length of the CDR3 is 15 residues. Losses at the gene ends were 3 bases for V and 5 bases for J; bases not matched to a gene: 9. CDR3 coding DNA: TGCAGTGCTAGTGTCCTAGCGGGAGGCCCCCACGAGCAGTACTTC. Residues: CSASVLAGGPHEQYF.

The V call is TRBV6-5, the J call TRBJ2-6, with unresolved D. Germline CDR1 reads MNHEY; CDR2 reads SVGAGI. V was shortened by 2 bases and J by 2 bases, with 10 bases between the two germline ends. The CDR3 runs to 16 residues. CDR3 amino acids: CASSYNAAPGANVLTF. Here the CDR3 DNA reads TGTGCCAGCAGTTACAACGCGGCCCCTGGGGCCAACGTCCTGACTTTC.

The chain recombines TRBV11-2 with TRBJ1-6, with D uncertain. The germline CDR1 and CDR2 sequences are SGHAT and FQNNGV. The ends were cut back, 11 bases at V and 4 bases at J, with 9 bases in the middle. CDR3 length equals 12 residues. The CDR3 loop is CASCQYNSPLHF. Here the CDR3 DNA reads TGTGCCTCCTGTCAGTATAATTCACCCCTCCACTTT.

This clone was seen only a few times. V and J are TRBV11-1 and TRBJ1-3; D may be TRBD1 (6 bases). The CDR3 loop spans 15 amino acids. V dropped 5 bases and J dropped 2 bases, with 13 bases sitting between them. Germline V gene data show CDR1 as SGHAT and CDR2 as FQDESV (reference sequence). CDR3 nucleotide sequence: TGTGCCAGCAGCAGGGGGTTCTACCCTGGAAACACCATATATTTT. Translation: CASSRGFYPGNTIYF.

This clone was counted a single time. The chain carries TRBV5-5 and TRBJ2-5, with D perhaps TRBD2 (5 bases). V lost 2 bases, J lost 7 bases, and 6 bases lay in between. This CDR3 contains 11 residues. Germline V gene sequence: CDR1 SGHKS, CDR2 YYEKEE (reference sequence). For the CDR3, the DNA is TGTGCCAGCAGCTTCGCGGGGACCCAGTACTTC. It specifies CASSFAGTQYF.

The chain carries TRBV30 and TRBJ1-1; D not certain. Germline V lookup: CDR1 GTSNPN, CDR2 SVGIG (reference sequence). Trimming left V 3 bases short and J 1 base short, with 6 bases between. The CDR3 is 12 residues long. DNA for the CDR3: TGTGCCTGGAGCCCGCGGAACACTGAAGCTTTCTTT. Amino acids: CAWSPRNTEAFF.

The CDR3 coding sequence is TGTGCCAGCAGTGAAAACCAGAGGGATGGCTACACCTTC. This gives the protein CASSENQRDGYTF. The genes are TRBV6-1 and TRBJ1-2; D is ambiguous. Deletions cut 2 bases from V and 6 bases from J, with 10 bases between. This CDR3 is 13 amino acids long. CDR1 and CDR2 from the germline V gene are MNHNS and SASEGT.

This clone was seen a few times. The chain carries TRBV7-8 and TRBJ1-4, with a tentative D call TRBD1 (5 bases). V was trimmed by 3 bases and J by 4 bases, leaving 9 bases between them. The CDR3 totals 14 residues. Germline V gives CDR1 SGHVS, CDR2 FQNEAQ. This CDR3 reads CASSFLQVNEKLFF. The CDR3 nucleotides read TGTGCCAGCAGCTTCTTACAGGTTAATGAAAAACTGTTTTTT.

The chain combines TRBV27 with TRBJ2-2, with TRBD2 matching over 9 bases. V dropped 3 bases and J dropped 6; count of bases not matched to a gene: 5. The CDR3 is made up of 15 amino acids. CDR1 is MNHEY, CDR2 SMNVEV, per germline (reference sequence). CDR3 DNA sequence: TGTGCCAGCAGTTTTAGGCGGGGGGGTGCCGGGGAGCTGTTTTTT. It translates to CASSFRRGGAGELFF.

The J gene is TRBJ2-3, the V gene TRBV11-3, with 8 bases that match TRBD2. CDR1 is SGHNT and CDR2 is YENEEA in the germline V gene. This CDR3 comprises 13 residues. The ends lost 2 bases at V and 10 bases at J; junction bases unmatched: 5. The CDR3 sequence: CASSLSGGGSQYF. The CDR3 coding sequence is TGTGCCAGCAGCTTATCCGGGGGGGGATCGCAGTATTTT.

The chain couples TRBV5-4 to TRBJ2-5, with 8 bases fitting TRBD1. V was clipped by 4 bases and J by 2 bases; unmatched bases: 4. Germline V lookup: CDR1 SGHNT, CDR2 YYREEE (reference sequence). The CDR3 is 14 residues long. CDR3 DNA: TGTGCCAGCAGCACCCGACAGGGGCAAGAGACCCAGTACTTC. This sequence encodes CASSTRQGQETQYF.

The V call is TRBV5-1, the J call TRBJ1-4; no clear D. V lost 4 bases and J lost 5, with 6 bases in between. The CDR3 sequence is 12 residues long. Germline V gene sequence: CDR1 SGHRS, CDR2 YFSETQ. The CDR3, as DNA: TGCGCCAGCAGCACAGACAATGAAAAACTGTTTTTT. Protein sequence: CASSTDNEKLFF.

This clone was detected only a few times. The chain couples TRBV5-8 to TRBJ1-5; 8 bases are a match to TRBD1. The CDR3 covers 17 residues. Germline V lookup: CDR1 SGHTS, CDR2 YDEGEE. Unmatched junction bases numbered 8, after V lost 3 bases and J lost 0 bases. The CDR3 nucleotides are TGTGCCAGCAGCTCATTGGACAGGGTCGATAGCAATCAGCCCCAGCATTTT. It yields the protein CASSSLDRVDSNQPQHF.

The chain carries TRBV28 and TRBJ1-1; D is unclear. V lost 1 base to trimming and J lost 10 bases, with 13 bases between them. The length of the CDR3 is 13 residues. CDR1 and CDR2 from the germline V gene are MDHEN and SYDVKM. The CDR3 spells CASSLSGRSGAFF. The CDR3 DNA sequence: TGTGCCAGCAGTTTATCAGGACGAAGCGGAGCTTTCTTT.